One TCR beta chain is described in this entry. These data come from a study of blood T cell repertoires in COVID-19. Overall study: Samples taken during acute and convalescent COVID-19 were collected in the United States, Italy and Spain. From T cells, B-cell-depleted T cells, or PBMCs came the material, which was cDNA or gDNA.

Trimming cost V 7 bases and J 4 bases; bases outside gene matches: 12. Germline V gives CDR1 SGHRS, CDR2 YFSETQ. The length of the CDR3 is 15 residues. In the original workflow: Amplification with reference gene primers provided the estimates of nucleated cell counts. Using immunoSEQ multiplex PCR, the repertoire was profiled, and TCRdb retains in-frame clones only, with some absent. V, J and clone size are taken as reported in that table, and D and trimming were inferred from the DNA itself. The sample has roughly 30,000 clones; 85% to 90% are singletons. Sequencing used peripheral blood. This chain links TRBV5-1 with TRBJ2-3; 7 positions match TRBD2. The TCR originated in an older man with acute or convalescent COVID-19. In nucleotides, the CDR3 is TGCGCCAGCGATCCGGGGACTACCCTTTCAGATACGCAGTATTTT. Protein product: CASDPGTTLSDTQYF. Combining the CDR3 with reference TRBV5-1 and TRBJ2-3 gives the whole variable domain KAGVTQTPRYLIKTRGQQVTLSCSPISGHRSVSWYQQTPGQGLQFLFEYFSETQRNKGNFPGRFSGRQFSNSRSEMNVSTLELGDSALYLCASDPGTTLSDTQYFGPGTRLTVL.